This entry describes one TCR beta chain. Its antigen is unknown. The CDR3 runs to 16 residues. Trimming took 4 bases from V and 5 from J; bases not matched to a gene: 8. Germline assignment: CDR1 LGHNA and CDR2 YNFKEQ. PCR primers comprised 60 Vbeta and 13 Jbeta primers. Profiled with immunoSEQ multiplex PCR; TCRdb holds only in-frame clones, not every one. Found here are 65,000 to 100,000 clones, 76% of them singletons; the top ten hold around 2.9%. The sample originates from a study of cytomegalovirus exposure and HLA in healthy donors. Study-wide results and limits: A cluster of highly shared sequence variants was likely a sequencing artifact.

This receptor was obtained from a man aged 35 to 55 in good health and CMV-seronegative. The chain recombines TRBV4-2 with TRBJ2-3; 11 nucleotides line up with TRBD2. The specimen was PBMCs. The CDR3 nucleotides read TGTGCCAGCAGCCGAATAGCGGGGGGGGGTAAAGATACGCAGTATTTT. Its protein is CASSRIAGGGKDTQYF.